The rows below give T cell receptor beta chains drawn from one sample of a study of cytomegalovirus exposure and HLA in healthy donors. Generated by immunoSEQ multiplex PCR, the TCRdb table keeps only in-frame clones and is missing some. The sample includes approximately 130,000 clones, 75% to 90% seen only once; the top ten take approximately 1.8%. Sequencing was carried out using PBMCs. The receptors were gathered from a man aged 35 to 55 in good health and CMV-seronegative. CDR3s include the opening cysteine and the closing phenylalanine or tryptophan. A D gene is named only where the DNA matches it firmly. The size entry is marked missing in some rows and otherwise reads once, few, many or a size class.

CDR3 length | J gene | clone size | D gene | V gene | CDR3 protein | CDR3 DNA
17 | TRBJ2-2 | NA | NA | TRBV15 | CATSRGGTPTNTGELFF | TGTGCCACCAGCAGAGGAGGGACACCGACGAACACCGGGGAGCTGTTTTTT
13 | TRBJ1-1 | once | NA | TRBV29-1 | CSVYRDMNTEAFF | TGCAGCGTTTACAGAGACATGAACACTGAAGCTTTCTTT
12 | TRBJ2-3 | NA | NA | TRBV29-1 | CSVTRDTDTQYF | TGCAGCGTCACCCGGGATACAGATACGCAGTATTTT
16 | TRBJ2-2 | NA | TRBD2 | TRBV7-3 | CASSQLAGGPGGELFF | TGTGCCAGCAGCCAACTAGCGGGAGGGCCGGGCGGGGAGCTGTTTTTT
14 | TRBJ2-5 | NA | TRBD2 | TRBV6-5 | CASIDRGGRETQYF | TGTGCCAGCATTGACCGGGGGGGCCGAGAGACCCAGTACTTC
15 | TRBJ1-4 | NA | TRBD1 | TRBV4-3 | CASSPQQGANEKLFF | TGCGCCAGCAGCCCCCAACAGGGGGCTAATGAAAAACTGTTTTTT
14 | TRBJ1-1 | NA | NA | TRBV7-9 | CASSTEQGATEAFF | TGTGCCAGCAGCACCGAACAGGGAGCCACTGAAGCTTTCTTT
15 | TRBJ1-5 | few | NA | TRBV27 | CASSPGDFSNQPQHF | TGTGCCAGCAGTCCTGGGGACTTTAGCAATCAGCCCCAGCATTTT
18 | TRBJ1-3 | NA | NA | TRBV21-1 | CASSNGLQGDLSGNTIYF | TGTGCCAGCAGCAACGGGCTACAGGGGGACCTCTCTGGAAACACCATATATTTT
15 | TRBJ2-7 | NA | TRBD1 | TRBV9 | CASSVSGQGSYEQYF | TGTGCCAGCAGCGTTTCCGGACAGGGTTCCTACGAGCAGTACTTC
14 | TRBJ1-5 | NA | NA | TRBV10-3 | CASRRGDLNQPQHF | TGTGCCTCTCGTCGGGGGGATCTAAATCAGCCCCAGCATTTT
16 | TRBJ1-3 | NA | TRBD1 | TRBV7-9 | CASSSTVQGDGNTIYF | TGTGCCAGCAGCTCTACGGTGCAGGGGGATGGAAACACCATATATTTT
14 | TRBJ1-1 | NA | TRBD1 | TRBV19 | CASKTFDRAAEAFF | TGTGCCAGTAAGACCTTCGACAGGGCGGCTGAAGCTTTCTTT
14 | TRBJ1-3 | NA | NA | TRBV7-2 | CASSLGGAWDTIYF | TGTGCCAGCAGCCTCGGTGGGGCCTGGGACACCATATATTTT
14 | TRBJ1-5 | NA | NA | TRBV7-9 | CASRSDGSNQPQHF | TGTGCCAGCAGATCAGACGGGAGCAATCAGCCCCAGCATTTT
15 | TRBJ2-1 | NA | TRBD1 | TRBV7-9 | CASSPAQGPYNEQFF | TGTGCCAGCAGCCCAGCACAGGGGCCCTACAATGAGCAGTTCTTC
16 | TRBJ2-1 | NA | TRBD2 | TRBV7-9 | CASISRTAGGPDEQFF | TGTGCCAGCATCTCCCGGACAGCGGGGGGGCCCGATGAGCAGTTCTTC
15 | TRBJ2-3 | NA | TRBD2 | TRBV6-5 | CASSYSETGTRGKYF | TGTGCCAGCAGTTACTCGGAGACCGGGACTAGGGGGAAGTATTTT
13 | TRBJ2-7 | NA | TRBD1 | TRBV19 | CASKGARGYEQYF | TGTGCCAGTAAGGGGGCCAGGGGTTACGAGCAGTACTTC
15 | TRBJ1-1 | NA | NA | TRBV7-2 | CASSLAPSGVTEAFF | TGTGCCAGCAGCTTAGCCCCATCAGGGGTCACTGAAGCTTTCTTT
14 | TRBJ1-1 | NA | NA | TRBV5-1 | CASSLEGGSTEAFF | TGCGCCAGCAGCTTGGAAGGGGGATCCACTGAAGCTTTCTTT
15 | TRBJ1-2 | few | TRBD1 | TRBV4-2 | CASSLQGEANYGYTF | TGTGCCAGCAGCCTTCAGGGGGAAGCTAACTATGGCTACACCTTC
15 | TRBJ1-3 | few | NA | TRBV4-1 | CASSHRTVFGNTIYF | TGCGCCAGCAGCCACCGGACAGTGTTCGGAAACACCATATATTTT
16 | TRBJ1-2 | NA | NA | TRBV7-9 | CASRPTLQGANYGYTF | TGTGCCAGCAGACCAACCTTACAGGGCGCGAACTATGGCTACACCTTC
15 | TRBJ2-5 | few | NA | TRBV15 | CATSRGPAGQETQYF | TGTGCCACCAGCAGAGGCCCAGCAGGCCAAGAGACCCAGTACTTC
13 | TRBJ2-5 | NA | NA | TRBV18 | CASSGDSQETQYF | TGTGCCAGCTCTGGCGACAGTCAAGAGACCCAGTACTTC
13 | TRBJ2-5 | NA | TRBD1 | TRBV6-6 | CASSYTSGTGVDF | TGTGCCAGCAGTTACACTTCCGGGACAGGGGTCGACTTC
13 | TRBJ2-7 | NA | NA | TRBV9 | CASSVGSISEQYF | TGTGCCAGCAGCGTAGGATCTATTTCCGAGCAGTACTTC
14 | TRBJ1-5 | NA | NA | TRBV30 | CAWSVQTGNQPQHF | TGTGCCTGGAGTGTACAGACCGGCAATCAGCCCCAGCATTTT
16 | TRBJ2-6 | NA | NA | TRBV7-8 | CASSLSNRAGANGLTF | TGTGCCAGCAGCTTAAGCAACAGGGCCGGGGCCAACGGCCTGACTTTC
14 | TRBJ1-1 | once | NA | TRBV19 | CASSISPGNTEAFF | TGTGCCAGTAGTATTAGTCCAGGCAACACTGAAGCTTTCTTT
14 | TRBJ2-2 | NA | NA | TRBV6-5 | CATHGPVGREELFF | TGTGCCACCCATGGCCCCGTCGGCCGGGAAGAGCTGTTTTTT
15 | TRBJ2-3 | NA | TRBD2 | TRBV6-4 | CASSLGSGGIDTQYF | TGTGCCAGCTCCCTTGGTAGCGGGGGAATAGATACGCAGTATTTT
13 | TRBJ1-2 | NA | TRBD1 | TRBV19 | CASTPGQNYGYTF | TGTGCCAGTACCCCGGGACAGAACTATGGCTACACCTTC
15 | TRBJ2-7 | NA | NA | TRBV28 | CASSLARGQLYEQYF | TGTGCCAGCAGTTTAGCGCGGGGACAGCTATACGAGCAGTACTTC
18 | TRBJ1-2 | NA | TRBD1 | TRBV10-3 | CAISNPRTGGPRHYGYTF | TGTGCCATCAGTAATCCCCGGACAGGGGGCCCCAGACACTATGGCTACACCTTC
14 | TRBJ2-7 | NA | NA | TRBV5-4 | CASSLVGTPHEQYF | TGTGCCAGCAGCTTGGTAGGGACTCCCCACGAGCAGTACTTC
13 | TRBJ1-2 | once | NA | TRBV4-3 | CASSPGGNYGYTF | TGCGCCAGCAGCCCGGGGGGGAACTATGGCTACACCTTC
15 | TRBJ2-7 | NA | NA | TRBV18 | CASSRAGTLSYEQYF | TGTGCCAGCTCACGGGCGGGGACCCTCTCCTACGAGCAGTACTTC
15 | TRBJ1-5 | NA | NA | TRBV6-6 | CATKQGRLGNQPQHF | TGTGCCACCAAGCAGGGGAGATTGGGCAATCAGCCCCAGCATTTT
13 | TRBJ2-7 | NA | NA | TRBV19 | CASSMVLALEQYF | TGTGCCAGTAGTATGGTTTTGGCCCTCGAGCAGTACTTC
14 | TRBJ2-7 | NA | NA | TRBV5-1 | CASSLEGRAYEQYF | TGCGCCAGCAGCTTGGAGGGCAGGGCCTACGAGCAGTACTTC
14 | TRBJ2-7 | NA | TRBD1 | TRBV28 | CASGLTGTFYEQYF | TGTGCCAGCGGGTTGACAGGGACCTTCTACGAGCAGTACTTC
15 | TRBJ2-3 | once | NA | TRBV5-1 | CASSLVIGREDTQYF | TGCGCCAGCAGCTTGGTTATCGGAAGGGAGGATACGCAGTATTTT
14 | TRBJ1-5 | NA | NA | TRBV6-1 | CASSLGGANQPQHF | TGTGCCAGCAGTTTAGGAGGGGCAAATCAGCCCCAGCATTTT
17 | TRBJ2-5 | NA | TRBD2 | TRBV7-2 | CASSLVGWSSGKETQYF | TGTGCCAGCAGCTTAGTTGGTTGGTCTAGCGGAAAAGAGACCCAGTACTTC
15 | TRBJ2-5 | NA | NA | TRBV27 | CASSPPGGALETQYF | TGTGCCAGCAGCCCCCCCGGGGGAGCTTTAGAGACCCAGTACTTC
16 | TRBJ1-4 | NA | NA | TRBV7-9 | CASSLGGGVFNEKLFF | TGTGCCAGCAGCTTAGGAGGAGGGGTGTTTAATGAAAAACTGTTTTTT
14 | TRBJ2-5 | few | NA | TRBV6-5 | CASRRQGNQETQYF | TGTGCCAGCAGACGCCAGGGAAACCAAGAGACCCAGTACTTC
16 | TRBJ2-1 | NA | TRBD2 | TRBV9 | CASSVGGSGSYNEQFF | TGTGCCAGCAGCGTAGGAGGTAGCGGGAGTTACAATGAGCAGTTCTTC
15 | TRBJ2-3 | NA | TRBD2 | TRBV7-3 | CASRQAGVSTDTQYF | TGTGCCAGCAGACAAGCGGGAGTGAGCACAGATACGCAGTATTTT
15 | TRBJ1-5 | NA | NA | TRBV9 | CASTPNPFSNQPQHF | TGTGCCAGCACCCCTAATCCTTTTAGCAATCAGCCCCAGCATTTT